The rows below give T cell receptor beta chains drawn from one sample of a study of Ad26.COV2.S vaccination and SARS-CoV-2 variants. Data came from immunoSEQ multiplex PCR; TCRdb stores just in-frame clones and leaves some out. The sample carries roughly 700,000 clones, 70% to 90% recorded once. The sample consisted of peripheral blood, taken in a trial of Ad26.COV2.S vaccine versus placebo. These receptors all come from a person between 18 and 65 years old who received the Ad26.COV2.S COVID-19 vaccine or a placebo. Both conserved end residues are part of each CDR3. Each record gives: clone size, V gene, D gene, J gene, CDR3 DNA, CDR3 protein. A D gene is named only where the DNA matches it firmly. Clone size appears in some rows only: once, few, many, or a class for an expanded clone.

-,TRBV2,-,TRBJ1-1,TGTGCCAGCCCGCCGGGACGGTCGAACACTGAAGCTTTCTTT,CASPPGRSNTEAFF
-,TRBV7-9,-,TRBJ2-1,TGTGCCAGCAGCTTACCAGACAATGAGCAGTTCTTC,CASSLPDNEQFF
-,TRBV5-1,-,TRBJ2-2,TGCGCCAGCGGCCAACAGGGTACCGGGGAGCTGTTTTTT,CASGQQGTGELFF
once,TRBV30,-,TRBJ1-1,TGTGCCCTTGCCCGGAACACTGAAGCTTTCTTT,CALARNTEAFF
-,TRBV6-5,-,TRBJ2-4,TGTGCCAGCAGTTACGACACCACCGGCGGAAACATTCAGTACTTC,CASSYDTTGGNIQYF
-,TRBV10-3,TRBD1,TRBJ1-1,TGTGCCATCAGTGAGTCGGCAGGGGGATTTGGCACTGAAGCTTTCTTT,CAISESAGGFGTEAFF
-,TRBV6-5,-,TRBJ2-7,TGTGCCAGCAATCTAGGGGCGGGCGAGCAGTACTTC,CASNLGAGEQYF
-,TRBV19,TRBD2,TRBJ2-1,TGTGCCAGTAGTAACTCGGGACTAGCGGGGGGGTGGAATGAGCAGTTCTTC,CASSNSGLAGGWNEQFF
-,TRBV29-1,TRBD1,TRBJ1-3,TGCAGCGTCGGGGACAGGGTCTCTGGAAACACCATATATTTT,CSVGDRVSGNTIYF
-,TRBV7-2,TRBD2,TRBJ2-7,TGTGCCAGCAGCCGCTCTGTCCAGCGGGAGTCCTACGAGCAGTACTTC,CASSRSVQRESYEQYF
-,TRBV11-2,-,TRBJ1-1,TGTGCCAGCAGCTTAAACACTGAAGCTTTCTTT,CASSLNTEAFF
-,TRBV7-2,-,TRBJ2-1,TGTGCCAGCAGCTTAGCCTGGGTTGCGGCCAATGAGCAGTTCTTC,CASSLAWVAANEQFF
-,TRBV6-5,-,TRBJ1-1,TGTGCCAGCGGCCGCGGACATCCTTCTGAAGCTTTCTTT,CASGRGHPSEAFF
-,TRBV4-3,-,TRBJ2-5,TGCGCCAGCAGCCAAGACGGGGTGGAGACCCAGTACTTC,CASSQDGVETQYF
-,TRBV2,-,TRBJ2-2,TGTGCCAGTTCCGGGGCAGCGAGCACCGGGGAGCTGTTTTTT,CASSGAASTGELFF
once,TRBV7-6,TRBD2,TRBJ2-7,TGTGCCAGCAGCCGCTTGACTAGCGGGAGGACCCACGAGCAGTACTTC,CASSRLTSGRTHEQYF
-,TRBV27,-,TRBJ2-1,TGTGCCAGCAGTTTTAGTAGCGGCCTAAGCGCGTACAATGAGCAGTTCTTC,CASSFSSGLSAYNEQFF
-,TRBV18,-,TRBJ1-2,TGTGCCAGCTCACCACCAGACAGGTTGAGCAGCGGCTACACCTTC,CASSPPDRLSSGYTF
few,TRBV2,-,TRBJ1-5,TGTGCCAGCAACAGGGTGAATCAGCCCCAGCATTTT,CASNRVNQPQHF
-,TRBV11-3,TRBD2,TRBJ2-1,TGTGCCAGCAGCTCACGGACTAGCGGCTCCTACAATGAGCAGTTCTTC,CASSSRTSGSYNEQFF
-,TRBV24-1,TRBD2,TRBJ2-3,TGTGCCACCAGTGCCCTGGGTAGCGGGAGGGGAAATACGCAGTATTTT,CATSALGSGRGNTQYF
-,TRBV6-2/TRBV6-3,TRBD1,TRBJ1-2,TGTGCCAGCAGTTACTCTTCCGGGACAGGGGGCGCCCACTATGGCTACACCTTC,CASSYSSGTGGAHYGYTF
-,TRBV6-5,TRBD1,TRBJ2-3,TGTGCCAGCAGTTACGGACAGGGGGACGCAGATACGCAGTATTTT,CASSYGQGDADTQYF
-,TRBV5-6,-,TRBJ2-7,TGTGCCAGCAGCAACAGAGGACAGAGGTCTCGGGAGCAGTACTTC,CASSNRGQRSREQYF
-,TRBV2,-,TRBJ1-6,TGTGCCAGCAGTGATTCTCGGTCCCCAGGGAATTCACCCCTCCACTTT,CASSDSRSPGNSPLHF
-,TRBV6-5,-,TRBJ1-6,TGTGCCAGCACGGCAGGGCCGTATAATTCACCCCTCCACTTT,CASTAGPYNSPLHF
-,TRBV6-6,-,TRBJ1-3,TGTGCCAGCACCACCCGGGGTCTTTCTGGAAACACCATATATTTT,CASTTRGLSGNTIYF
-,TRBV6-2/TRBV6-3,TRBD2,TRBJ2-1,TGTGCCAGCAGTAGACTAGCGGGGTTTGAGCAGTTCTTC,CASSRLAGFEQFF
-,TRBV6-5,-,TRBJ1-5,TGTGCCAGCAGCACACAATCGGGCACCACCGAGCATTTT,CASSTQSGTTEHF